The 8 T cell receptor beta chains in this list originate from one sample, sequenced in a study of T-cell reconstitution after alpha-beta-depleted transplantation in children. Preparation of the TCRbeta library used unique molecular identifiers. TCRdb recomputed calls from the PCR reads with MiXCR, one row per CDR3 protein. In the table there are some 830,000 distinct CDR3 sequences, 16% of which are singletons. Source: PBMCs, mostly from graft donor cells, taken 360 days after TCRalphabeta/CD19-depleted stem cell transplant. The receptors shown here come from a male patient under 18 who had a stem cell transplant for acute lymphoblastic leukemia, so the T cells may come from the graft donor.

This clonotype was seen a few times. The chain combines TRBV30 with TRBJ2-7; D ambiguous. Germline CDR1 is GTSNPN and CDR2 is SVGIG (reference sequence). This CDR3 comprises 12 residues. With 0 bases removed from V and 4 bases from J, the gap between germline ends came to 7 bases. CDR3 in amino acids: CAWSVGIYEQYF. Here the CDR3 DNA reads TGTGCCTGGAGTGTAGGGATATACGAGCAGTACTTC.

This clonotype was seen a handful of times. The chain has TRBV12-3 or TRBV12-4 and TRBJ2-7; possibly TRBD2 for D (5 bases). The ends were cut back, 7 bases at V and 2 bases at J, with 6 bases in the middle. The CDR3 contains 11 residues. CDR3 residues: CASMGAYEQYF. CDR3 bases: TGTGCCAGCATGGGAGCCTACGAGCAGTACTTC.

The V call is TRBV29-1, the J call TRBJ2-3, with D maybe TRBD1 (6 bases). Looked up from germline, CDR1 is SQVTM and CDR2 is ANQGSEA. CDR3 length: 13 residues. V was cut by 3 bases and J by 8 bases, with 15 bases left in between. CDR3 DNA: TGCAGCGTTGATTCATCGACAGGACCTACGCAGTATTTT. Translated: CSVDSSTGPTQYF.

The gene calls are TRBV11-3 and TRBJ2-5; the match to TRBD2 covers 11 bases. The CDR3 runs 16 residues. Germline V CDR1 and CDR2: SGHNT, YENEEA. V trimming: 5 bases; J trimming: 2 bases; junction bases outside the gene matches: 7. In DNA, the CDR3 is TGTGCCAGCAGCCCGGGACTAGCGGTCTCGCAAGAGACCCAGTACTTC. Translation: CASSPGLAVSQETQYF.

This chain uses TRBV7-9 with TRBJ2-7; 9 nucleotides match TRBD1. Losses at the gene ends were 1 base for V and 7 bases for J; bases not matched to a gene: 8. From germline, CDR1 is SEHNR and CDR2 FQNEAQ (reference sequence). The CDR3 is 15 residues long. CDR3 nucleotide sequence: TGTGCCAGCAGCTTAGTACGGACAGGGGCGTTGGAGCAGTACTTC. Encoded protein: CASSLVRTGALEQYF.

In this sample, this clonotype turned up a few times. V is TRBV9 and J is TRBJ2-3; 7 bases line up with TRBD2. CDR3 length equals 14 residues. Unmatched junction bases numbered 6, after V lost 4 bases and J lost 4 bases. In germline, CDR1 is SGDLS, CDR2 YYNGEE. The CDR3 loop reads CASSSSGNADTQYF. The CDR3 bases are TGTGCCAGCAGCTCGAGCGGGAATGCAGATACGCAGTATTTT.

J is TRBJ2-3 and V is TRBV12-3 or TRBV12-4, with a weak D call TRBD2 (7 bases). The CDR3 totals 16 residues. With 6 bases removed from V and 4 bases from J, the gap between germline ends came to 20 bases. CDR3 nucleotide sequence: TGTGCCAGCAGCCCTACTCGGGGGGCCGGGCCAGATACGCAGTATTTT. Encoded protein: CASSPTRGAGPDTQYF.

This clonotype has ten or more counts. As DNA, the CDR3 is TGCGCCAGCAGCTTGGCCGGGATCGGGAACATTCAGTACTTC. Residues: CASSLAGIGNIQYF. This chain connects TRBV5-1 to TRBJ2-4; the D gene is possibly TRBD2 (5 bases). The germline CDR1 and CDR2 sequences are SGHRS and YFSETQ. Trimming took 0 bases from V and 7 from J, leaving 11 bases between them. The CDR3 is 14 amino acids. The full variable domain, in which reference TRBV5-1 and TRBJ2-4 provide the parts outside the CDR3, is KAGVTQTPRYLIKTRGQQVTLSCSPISGHRSVSWYQQTPGQGLQFLFEYFSETQRNKGNFPGRFSGRQFSNSRSEMNVSTLELGDSALYLCASSLAGIGNIQYFGAGTRLSVL.